Detailed here is one T cell receptor (beta chain). This entry comes from a study of cytomegalovirus exposure and HLA in healthy donors. Vbeta (60) and Jbeta (13) primers were used in the PCR. The repertoire was sequenced with immunoSEQ multiplex PCR; TCRdb's copy has only in-frame clones and lacks some. The sample shows roughly 180,000 clones, roughly 80% of them seen only once. The CDR3 loop spans 13 amino acids. V lost 2 bases, J lost 7 bases, and 11 bases lay in between. The germline gives CDR1 SNHLY, CDR2 FYNNEI. Sequenced input: PBMCs. This TCR derives from a female donor in good health and CMV-seronegative. V gene TRBV2 combines with J gene TRBJ1-2, with no clear D. The CDR3 is CASSEWVSGGYTF. The CDR3 bases are TGTGCCAGCAGTGAATGGGTGTCGGGTGGCTACACCTTC.